These 32 T cell receptor beta chains were all obtained from the same sample, sequenced in a study of blood T cell repertoires in COVID-19. Repertoires were generated with immunoSEQ multiplex PCR, while TCRdb's copy carries only in-frame clones and drops some. The sample holds 310,000 or so clones, roughly nine tenths seen once. Specimen: PBMCs or T cells enriched from blood (not recorded which). Receptor source: a woman in her 30s who had recovered from COVID-19.

J is TRBJ1-4 and V is TRBV19, with 7 bases that match TRBD1. Unmatched junction bases numbered 4, after V lost 6 bases and J lost 0 bases. This CDR3 has 15 residues. Germline V CDR1 and CDR2: LNHDA, SQIVND (reference sequence). The CDR3, as DNA: TGTGCCAGTAGGAAAACAGGGGCAACTAATGAAAAACTGTTTTTT. It is translated as CASRKTGATNEKLFF. Based on the CDR3 plus reference TRBV19 and TRBJ1-4, the full variable domain is DGGITQSPKYLFRKEGQNVTLSCEQNLNHDAMYWYRQDPGQGLRLIYYSQIVNDFQKGDIAEGYSVSREKKESFPLTVTSAQKNPTAFYLCASRKTGATNEKLFFGSGTQLSVL.

This clone was detected a few times. The rearrangement uses TRBV19 and TRBJ1-2; TRBD1 matches at 7 bases. CDR1 LNHDA and CDR2 SQIVND come from the germline V gene (reference sequence). The ends lost 7 bases at V and 4 bases at J; junction bases unmatched: 12. This CDR3 comprises 15 residues. Here the CDR3 reads CASNSGQASSYGYTF. The CDR3 DNA reads as TGTGCCAGTAATTCCGGACAGGCGTCATCCTATGGCTACACCTTC.

The chain carries TRBV30 and TRBJ1-6, with D possibly matching TRBD1 (6 bases). The V gene's germline CDR1 is GTSNPN and CDR2 SVGIG (reference sequence). The CDR3 contains 15 residues. Deletions cut 5 bases from V and 3 bases from J, with 14 bases between. The CDR3 nucleotides are TGTGCCTGGGCCAAAGGGACAAACTATAATTCACCCCTCCACTTT. It translates to CAWAKGTNYNSPLHF.

The chain recombines TRBV30 with TRBJ2-7; D is possibly TRBD1 (7 bases). The CDR3 runs 14 residues. V gave up 0 bases and J gave up 0 bases, with 9 bases separating them. In germline, CDR1 is GTSNPN, CDR2 SVGIG (reference sequence). CDR3 sequence (DNA): TGTGCCTGGAGTGTCCAGGGGGGCTCCTACGAGCAGTACTTC. This sequence encodes CAWSVQGGSYEQYF.

The rearrangement joins TRBV20-1 to TRBJ1-2; D remains unclear. The V gene's germline CDR1 is DFQATT and CDR2 SNEGSKA (reference sequence). Trimming took 1 base from V and 6 from J, leaving 6 bases between them. This CDR3 region has 11 residues. The CDR3 sequence: CSARALDGYTF. CDR3 sequence (DNA): TGCAGTGCTAGAGCTCTAGATGGCTACACCTTC.

This clone was counted a single time. The V and J genes are TRBV27 and TRBJ1-5, with D hard to call. The CDR3 extends over 14 amino acids. Trimming removed 8 bases from V and 3 bases from J, with 14 bases in between. Per the germline V gene, CDR1 is MNHEY and CDR2 is SMNVEV (reference sequence). The CDR3 DNA reads TGTGCCAGCCGGCGGGCGGGCTCCAATCAGCCCCAGCATTTT. Translating it yields CASRRAGSNQPQHF.

This clone has just a few counts. The chain is built from TRBV4-2 and TRBJ1-1, with TRBD1 identical over 9 bases. This CDR3 has 16 amino acids. The J segment lost 6 bases and the V segment lost 1 base, leaving 9 bases of the junction unmatched. In germline, CDR1 is LGHNA, CDR2 YNFKEQ. The CDR3 region is CASSQAPSTGGAEAFF. The DNA of the CDR3 is TGTGCCAGCAGCCAAGCCCCCTCGACAGGGGGTGCTGAAGCTTTCTTT.

This chain links TRBV3-1 (or the pseudogene TRBV3-2) with TRBJ1-1; D may be TRBD1 (6 bases). V gave up 2 bases and J gave up 4 bases, with 11 bases separating them. Germline assignment: CDR1 LGHDT and CDR2 YNNKEL (reference sequence). CDR3 length: 14 amino acids. The CDR3 sequence: CASSQKARGTEAFF. The DNA of the CDR3 is TGTGCCAGCAGCCAAAAGGCCAGGGGCACTGAAGCTTTCTTT.

Only one count was recorded for this clone. The chain is built from TRBV30 and TRBJ1-5; tentative D call: TRBD1 (5 bases). The length of the CDR3 is 13 residues. Germline loops: CDR1 GTSNPN, CDR2 SVGIG (reference sequence). V lost 5 bases to trimming and J lost 7 bases, with 15 bases between them. CDR3 residues: CAWSKGVGQPQHF. The CDR3 region has the DNA TGTGCCTGGTCAAAAGGGGTGGGACAGCCCCAGCATTTT.

The chain employs TRBV9 and TRBJ1-6; unclear D gene. The CDR3 has 13 residues. Trimming pared 0 bases from V and 6 bases from J, leaving 4 bases between. Germline lookup yields CDR1 SGDLS and CDR2 YYNGEE. Written as DNA, the CDR3 is TGTGCCAGCAGCGTAGATCTTAATTCACCCCTCCACTTT. Translating it yields CASSVDLNSPLHF.

The chain has TRBV5-1 and TRBJ2-1; 9 nucleotides match TRBD2. Per germline, CDR1 SGHRS and CDR2 YFSETQ. The CDR3 sequence is 16 residues long. V trimming: 1 base; J trimming: 0 bases; junction bases outside the gene matches: 2. CDR3 DNA sequence: TGCGCCAGCAGCTTGCTAGCGGGGAGCTCCTACAATGAGCAGTTCTTC. It is translated as CASSLLAGSSYNEQFF.

This chain links TRBV7-3 with TRBJ2-3; possible D gene TRBD1, 5 bases. V was cut by 4 bases and J by 0 bases, with 8 bases left in between. Germline V gene sequence: CDR1 SGHTA, CDR2 FQGTGA. There are 14 residues in the CDR3. The CDR3 here is CASSSRQSTDTQYF. CDR3 nucleotides: TGTGCCAGCAGCTCCCGACAGAGCACAGATACGCAGTATTTT.

This chain connects TRBV9 to TRBJ1-1; weak D call: TRBD1 (6 bases). Germline V gene data show CDR1 as SGDLS and CDR2 as YYNGEE. The CDR3 extends over 14 amino acids. Trimming took off 4 bases at V and 2 bases at J, with 12 bases between the two ends. CDR3 protein: CASSSLDRNTEAFF. In nucleotides, the CDR3 is TGTGCCAGCAGCTCTTTGGACAGAAACACTGAAGCTTTCTTT.

The V call is TRBV30, the J call TRBJ2-5; TRBD1 agrees at 11 bases. With 0 bases clipped from V and 5 bases from J, the junction kept 11 bases outside the gene matches. The CDR3 runs 17 residues. Germline V gene data show CDR1 as GTSNPN and CDR2 as SVGIG (reference sequence). The DNA of the CDR3 is TGTGCCTGGAGTGTTTTCGGGACAGGGGGTAAGGGGGAGACCCAGTACTTC. Translating gives CAWSVFGTGGKGETQYF. Full variable domain (outside the CDR3, taken from reference TRBV30 and TRBJ2-5): SQTIHQWPATLVQPVGSPLSLECTVEGTSNPNLYWYRQAAGRGLQLLFYSVGIGQISSEVPQNLSASRPQDRQFILSSKKLLLSDSGFYLCAWSVFGTGGKGETQYFGPGTRLLVL.

V is TRBV7-8 and J is TRBJ2-7, with 11 bases aligning to TRBD1. Looked up from germline, CDR1 is SGHVS and CDR2 is FQNEAQ. With 1 base clipped from V and 0 bases from J, the junction kept 8 bases outside the gene matches. The CDR3 contains 18 residues. CDR3 coding DNA: TGTGCCAGCAGCTTAGGGACAGGGGGCGCCGCCAACTCCTACGAGCAGTACTTC. As protein: CASSLGTGGAANSYEQYF.

This chain uses TRBV19 with TRBJ1-4; 9 bases match TRBD1. The CDR3 runs 15 residues. Trimming at V came to 7 bases and at J to 5 bases, leaving 8 bases not matched to a gene. CDR1 and CDR2 (germline): LNHDA, SQIVND (reference sequence). CDR3: CASTDRTGVNEKLFF. Here the CDR3 DNA reads TGTGCCAGTACTGACCGGACAGGGGTAAATGAAAAACTGTTTTTT. Full variable domain (missing parts from reference TRBV19 and TRBJ1-4): DGGITQSPKYLFRKEGQNVTLSCEQNLNHDAMYWYRQDPGQGLRLIYYSQIVNDFQKGDIAEGYSVSREKKESFPLTVTSAQKNPTAFYLCASTDRTGVNEKLFFGSGTQLSVL.

The chain is built from TRBV30 and TRBJ2-3; 8 positions match TRBD2. CDR3 length: 14 residues. The germline CDR1 and CDR2 sequences are GTSNPN and SVGIG (reference sequence). The V gene end was trimmed by 1 base and the J gene end by 5 bases; junction bases not matched to a gene: 5. As DNA, the CDR3 is TGTGCCTGGAGTGCGAGCGGGGGAGGAGATACGCAGTATTTT. This encodes CAWSASGGGDTQYF.

The CDR3 here is CASSPSRQGINEKLFF. CDR3 nucleotides: TGTGCCAGCAGCCCCAGTCGGCAGGGAATTAATGAAAAACTGTTTTTT. The chain recombines TRBV11-2 with TRBJ1-4; D perhaps matches TRBD1 (5 bases). The V and J ends lost 5 bases and 4 bases respectively, with 17 bases between them. The CDR3 has 16 residues. The germline CDR1 and CDR2 sequences are SGHAT and FQNNGV. The full variable domain, completed using reference TRBV11-2 and TRBJ1-4, is EAGVAQSPRYKIIEKRQSVAFWCNPISGHATLYWYQQILGQGPKLLIQFQNNGVVDDSQLPKDRFSAERLKGVDSTLKIQPAKLEDSAVYLCASSPSRQGINEKLFFGSGTQLSVL.

The chain has TRBV19 and TRBJ2-7; TRBD2 matches 9 bases. After removal of 3 bases from V and 2 bases from J, the junction contained 8 bases not matched to a gene. Germline V gives CDR1 LNHDA, CDR2 SQIVND (reference sequence). This CDR3 spans 16 amino acids. In DNA form, the CDR3 reads TGTGCCAGTAGTATGTTAACCCTAGCGGGGACCTACGAGCAGTACTTC. It encodes CASSMLTLAGTYEQYF. Combining the CDR3 with reference TRBV19 and TRBJ2-7 gives the whole variable domain DGGITQSPKYLFRKEGQNVTLSCEQNLNHDAMYWYRQDPGQGLRLIYYSQIVNDFQKGDIAEGYSVSREKKESFPLTVTSAQKNPTAFYLCASSMLTLAGTYEQYFGPGTRLTVT.

The J gene is TRBJ1-1, the V gene TRBV7-3; D perhaps matches TRBD1 (5 bases). The CDR3 is 13 amino acids. Germline assignment: CDR1 SGHTA and CDR2 FQGTGA. Trimming removed 4 bases at V and 4 bases at J, with 10 bases between. This chain's CDR3 is CASSSMGGTEAFF. CDR3 DNA sequence: TGTGCCAGCAGCTCGATGGGGGGCACTGAAGCTTTCTTT.

The V and J genes are TRBV19 and TRBJ1-5; D is uncertain. From germline, CDR1 is LNHDA and CDR2 SQIVND (reference sequence). The V gene lost 5 bases and the J gene lost 7 bases, with 15 bases spanning the gap. CDR3 length: 14 amino acids. Here the CDR3 reads CASSVGWGGQPQHF. CDR3 nucleotides: TGTGCCAGTAGTGTGGGATGGGGAGGGCAGCCCCAGCATTTT.

CDR3 sequence (DNA): TGTGCCTGCGCAGGGGGCGCGGATGGCTACACCTTC. This translates into CACAGGADGYTF. This chain joins TRBV30 and TRBJ1-2, with 8 bases matching TRBD1. Germline V gene lookup returns CDR1 GTSNPN and CDR2 SVGIG (reference sequence). The CDR3 has 12 amino acids. Trimming cost V 6 bases and J 6 bases; bases outside gene matches: 6.

The chain has TRBV9 and TRBJ1-3; 8 nucleotides align to TRBD1. Looked up from germline, CDR1 is SGDLS and CDR2 is YYNGEE. This CDR3 has 14 amino acids. The V and J ends lost 4 bases and 8 bases, in that order; junction bases with no gene match: 8. CDR3: CASSQGQGFDTIYF. The CDR3, as DNA: TGTGCCAGCAGCCAAGGACAGGGTTTTGACACCATATATTTT.

The chain is built from TRBV2 and TRBJ2-1, with 7 positions matching TRBD1. This CDR3 is 13 amino acids long. Germline CDR1 and CDR2: SNHLY and FYNNEI. V was pared by 6 bases and J by 8 bases, with 7 bases of the junction left unmatched. CDR3 nucleotides: TGTGCCAGCAGACTCACAGGGGCGTATGAGCAGTTCTTC. Encoded protein: CASRLTGAYEQFF.

This chain uses TRBV6-5 with TRBJ1-1, with 8 bases matching TRBD1. V gave up 7 bases and J gave up 4 bases; unmatched junction bases: 11. Germline-derived CDR1 and CDR2 are MNHEY and SVGAGI. CDR3 length: 15 amino acids. In DNA, the CDR3 is TGTGCCAGCAATCGAAGGGCAGGGGGCGGCACTGAAGCTTTCTTT. The encoded protein is CASNRRAGGGTEAFF.

The chain has TRBV19 and TRBJ1-2; D unresolved. The germline V gene has CDR1 LNHDA and CDR2 SQIVND (reference sequence). CDR3 size: 13 residues. Trimming shortened V by 1 base and J by 5 bases, and 8 bases separated the two germline ends. The CDR3 nucleotides read TGTGCCAGTAGTATAGTAGGAGGGTATGGCTACACCTTC. As protein: CASSIVGGYGYTF.

There are a few counts of this clone. The chain is built from TRBV2 and TRBJ1-2, with D unclear. Germline CDR1 SNHLY, CDR2 FYNNEI. Trimming stripped 8 bases from V and 4 bases from J, with 14 bases between. CDR3 size: 13 residues. CDR3 sequence (DNA): TGTGCCAGCCTCTCTTCGGGGATCTATGGCTACACCTTC. This translates into CASLSSGIYGYTF.

This rearrangement joins TRBV30 to TRBJ1-2; 7 bases map to TRBD1. Germline V CDR1 and CDR2: GTSNPN, SVGIG (reference sequence). The trim removed 1 base at V and 7 bases at J, leaving 12 bases unmatched. The CDR3 extends over 15 amino acids. As DNA, the CDR3 is TGTGCCTGGAGTGCCTCCGAGGGGGCGCCGGCTGGCTACACCTTC. This encodes CAWSASEGAPAGYTF.

The chain has TRBV7-2 and TRBJ1-1; 7 bases map to TRBD1. The CDR3 length is 15 residues. The germline CDR1 and CDR2 sequences are SGHTA and FQGNSA. The junction had 4 bases not matched to a gene; V was cut back by 1 base and J by 2 bases. Here the CDR3 reads CASSLVNRGNTEAFF. CDR3 bases: TGTGCCAGCAGCTTAGTCAACAGGGGTAACACTGAAGCTTTCTTT.

The chain carries TRBV28 and TRBJ2-7; perhaps TRBD1 as D (6 bases). The CDR3 has 14 residues. Germline V CDR1 and CDR2: MDHEN, SYDVKM. Between the trimmed V and J ends, which lost 7 bases and 7 bases, there was a span of 20 bases. CDR3 in amino acids: CASTRQAATGEQYF. As DNA, the CDR3 is TGTGCCAGCACCCGACAGGCTGCGACGGGGGAGCAGTACTTC.

The rearrangement uses TRBV27 and TRBJ1-4, with D uncertain. Trimming removed 7 bases from V and 0 bases from J, with 12 bases in between. The CDR3 runs 15 residues. CDR1 and CDR2 (germline): MNHEY, SMNVEV (reference sequence). The CDR3 loop is CASTPSGATNEKLFF. The CDR3 coding sequence is TGTGCCAGCACCCCCTCCGGAGCAACTAATGAAAAACTGTTTTTT. The whole variable domain, filled in from reference TRBV27 and TRBJ1-4, reads EAQVTQNPRYLITVTGKKLTVTCSQNMNHEYMSWYRQDPGLGLRQIYYSMNVEVTDKGDVPEGYKVSRKEKRNFPLILESPSPNQTSLYFCASTPSGATNEKLFFGSGTQLSVL.

The V and J genes are TRBV5-1 and TRBJ2-7; 7 positions agree with TRBD1. CDR1 and CDR2 (germline): SGHRS, YFSETQ. The junction had 3 bases not matched to a gene; V was cut back by 2 bases and J by 7 bases. There are 12 residues in the CDR3. This CDR3 reads CASSFSRGEQYF. For the CDR3, the DNA is TGCGCCAGCAGCTTCTCCAGGGGGGAGCAGTACTTC.